The 22 T cell receptor beta chains reported below all come from one sample, sequenced in a study of cytomegalovirus exposure and HLA in healthy donors. The PCR had 60 Vbeta and 13 Jbeta primers. Method: immunoSEQ multiplex PCR; TCRdb's copy keeps in-frame clones and lacks some. The table includes around 240,000 clones, over 80% detected once. What was sequenced was PBMCs. These receptors came from a woman between 35 and 50 years old in good health and CMV-seropositive.

This clone has just one count. The genes are TRBV9 and TRBJ1-1, with TRBD1 as a possible D gene (6 bases). The germline CDR1 and CDR2 sequences are SGDLS and YYNGEE. The V and J ends lost 0 bases and 8 bases respectively, with 8 bases between them. The CDR3 covers 12 residues. The CDR3 DNA sequence: TGTGCCAGCAGCGTAGGCAGGGGAGAAGCTTTCTTT. Translation gives CASSVGRGEAFF.

The V gene is TRBV7-3, the J gene TRBJ1-2; a weak D match, TRBD1 (5 bases). This CDR3 spans 13 amino acids. Germline V lookup: CDR1 SGHTA, CDR2 FQGTGA. V shed 5 bases and J shed 4 bases, with 11 bases lying between them. The CDR3 DNA reads TGTGCCAGCAGCCACAGGCAGGGCTATGGCTACACCTTC. Its protein is CASSHRQGYGYTF.

Concerning this clone itself: A junction end diverges from the germline sequence, so it may reflect a read error. The V and J genes are TRBV6-1 and TRBJ2-3; 14 bases match TRBD2. This CDR3 spans 15 amino acids. CDR1 MNHNS and CDR2 SASEGT come from the germline V gene. This CDR3 is CASLPSGFQTSGGAF. In DNA, the CDR3 is TGTGCCAGCTTACCATCCGGGTTCCAGACTAGCGGGGGGGCTTTT.

J is TRBJ1-1 and V is TRBV7-8; D not certain. The V gene's germline CDR1 is SGHVS and CDR2 FQNEAQ. V shed 5 bases and J shed 0 bases, with 22 bases lying between them. CDR3 length: 18 amino acids. The CDR3 here is CASSAEHGSNGVNTEAFF. The CDR3 region has the DNA TGTGCCAGCAGCGCAGAGCACGGGTCCAACGGGGTGAACACTGAAGCTTTCTTT.

The rearrangement uses TRBV30 and TRBJ1-2; D gene unclear. CDR1 is GTSNPN and CDR2 is SVGIG in the germline V gene (reference sequence). CDR3 length: 14 residues. V was pared by 0 bases and J by 8 bases, with 16 bases between. CDR3 DNA sequence: TGTGCCTGGAGTGTATTTAGAACCATGAGGGGCTACACCTTC. This gives the protein CAWSVFRTMRGYTF.

Comments on this clone: Other DNA sequences in the sample encode the same CDR3. This chain uses TRBV5-1 with TRBJ1-1, with D tentatively TRBD1 (5 bases). Germline loops: CDR1 SGHRS, CDR2 YFSETQ. CDR3 length: 13 residues. V was trimmed by 4 bases and J by 5 bases, leaving 12 bases between them. The CDR3 sequence: CASSLTGGTEAFF. The CDR3 DNA reads as TGCGCCAGCAGCCTGACCGGGGGAACTGAAGCTTTCTTT. The variable domain in full, with the rest retrieved from reference TRBV5-1 and TRBJ1-1, is KAGVTQTPRYLIKTRGQQVTLSCSPISGHRSVSWYQQTPGQGLQFLFEYFSETQRNKGNFPGRFSGRQFSNSRSEMNVSTLELGDSALYLCASSLTGGTEAFFGQGTRLTVV.

This chain uses TRBV19 with TRBJ2-2, with a tentative D call TRBD1 (5 bases). The CDR3 has 16 amino acids. Germline V CDR1 and CDR2: LNHDA, SQIVND (reference sequence). V was cut by 1 base and J by 1 base, with 10 bases left in between. In DNA, the CDR3 is TGTGCCAGTAGTATAGCGGACATTTGGAACACCGGGGAGCTGTTTTTT. The encoded protein is CASSIADIWNTGELFF.

V is TRBV10-3 and J is TRBJ1-2, with a tentative D call TRBD1 (5 bases). Germline V gene lookup returns CDR1 ENHRY and CDR2 SYGVKD. Deletions cut 0 bases from V and 8 bases from J, with 13 bases between. The CDR3 spans 14 residues. The CDR3 nucleotides read TGTGCCATCAGTGAGTCGCGAGACAGTGGAGGCTACACCTTC. This gives the protein CAISESRDSGGYTF.

This chain uses TRBV6-5 with TRBJ2-3; D may be TRBD1 (5 bases). The germline V gene has CDR1 MNHEY and CDR2 SVGAGI. V lost 6 bases and J lost 4, with 5 bases in between. The CDR3 is 11 residues long. The CDR3 DNA reads TGTGCCAGCAGACAGGCAGATACGCAGTATTTT. Its protein product is CASRQADTQYF.

This clone showed up just a few times. The genes are TRBV7-9 and TRBJ1-2; D unclear. This CDR3 is 15 amino acids long. Germline V CDR1 and CDR2: SEHNR, FQNEAQ (reference sequence). Trimming shortened V by 1 base and J by 4 bases, and 13 bases separated the two germline ends. CDR3 residues: CASSLGGQLLYGYTF. CDR3 coding DNA: TGTGCCAGCAGCTTAGGAGGGCAGCTGCTCTATGGCTACACCTTC.

This clone was picked up one time. The J gene is TRBJ2-7, the V gene TRBV11-2; weak D call: TRBD1 (5 bases). The CDR3 contains 16 residues. Per germline, CDR1 SGHAT and CDR2 FQNNGV. The V end lost 0 bases, the J end lost 3 bases, and 15 bases lay between the germline ends. The CDR3 spells CASSLDRAWGGYEQYF. The DNA for the CDR3 is TGTGCCAGCAGCTTAGATCGGGCCTGGGGCGGCTACGAGCAGTACTTC.

The V call is TRBV10-3, the J call TRBJ2-1; the match to TRBD2 covers 8 bases. This CDR3 spans 15 amino acids. Looked up from germline, CDR1 is ENHRY and CDR2 is SYGVKD. Trimming removed 2 bases from V and 6 bases from J; junction bases left unmatched: 6. The CDR3 nucleotides are TGTGCCATCAGTGAGGAAAGCGGGGGACTCAATGAGCAGTTCTTC. This codes for CAISEESGGLNEQFF.

CDR3 sequence (DNA): TGTGCCAGCAGCCCTTCTTCCTATGGCTACACCTTC. Translating gives CASSPSSYGYTF. The rearrangement joins TRBV25-1 to TRBJ1-2; no clear D gene. Germline values: CDR1 MGHDK, CDR2 SYGVNS. The length of the CDR3 is 12 residues. V lost 6 bases and J 4 bases, leaving 9 bases between the germline ends.

The chain carries TRBV7-9 and TRBJ2-5; 8 bases align to TRBD1. Trimming removed 6 bases from V and 1 base from J; junction bases left unmatched: 4. The CDR3 is made up of 14 amino acids. Germline CDR1 is SEHNR and CDR2 is FQNEAQ (reference sequence). The CDR3 is CASRSGQGQETQYF. CDR3 nucleotides: TGTGCCAGCAGATCTGGACAGGGCCAAGAGACCCAGTACTTC.

The chain recombines TRBV13 with TRBJ1-5, with D unclear. Germline CDR1 and CDR2: PRHDT and FYEKMQ (reference sequence). The CDR3 loop spans 12 amino acids. V was trimmed by 3 bases and J by 4 bases, leaving 4 bases between them. The CDR3 sequence: CASSFRNQPQHF. CDR3 coding DNA: TGTGCCAGCAGCTTCAGGAATCAGCCCCAGCATTTT.

This chain joins TRBV4-1 and TRBJ1-1, with 9 bases lining up with TRBD1. CDR1 and CDR2 (germline): MGHRA, YSYEKL. This CDR3 spans 15 amino acids. Unmatched junction bases numbered 5, after V lost 2 bases and J lost 4 bases. CDR3 coding DNA: TGCGCCAGCAGCCAAATACCACAGGGGGCCACTGAAGCTTTCTTT. It is translated as CASSQIPQGATEAFF.

This chain links TRBV15 with TRBJ1-3; D is unresolved. The CDR3 has 16 residues. Trimming took 1 base from V and 0 from J, leaving 10 bases between them. Looked up from germline, CDR1 is LNHNV and CDR2 is YYDKDF (reference sequence). CDR3 in DNA: TGTGCCACCAGCAGAGTGGCGGGAAACTCTGGAAACACCATATATTTT. The encoded protein is CATSRVAGNSGNTIYF.

The chain employs TRBV10-3 and TRBJ1-2; D gene ambiguous. Germline CDR1 reads ENHRY; CDR2 reads SYGVKD. The CDR3 spans 13 residues. The V end lost 8 bases, the J end lost 0 bases, and 10 bases lay between the germline ends. The CDR3 region is CAIYSGANYGYTF. The DNA of the CDR3 is TGTGCCATCTATTCGGGAGCTAACTATGGCTACACCTTC.

This clone was counted a few times. This chain connects TRBV10-3 to TRBJ2-5; 7 bases align to TRBD2. Losses at the gene ends were 2 bases for V and 4 bases for J; bases not matched to a gene: 13. This CDR3 spans 17 amino acids. Germline V gene sequence: CDR1 ENHRY, CDR2 SYGVKD. CDR3 nucleotide sequence: TGTGCCATCAGTGAGCGTGTGGGTGAGAGGGAGGGAGAGACCCAGTACTTC. Translating gives CAISERVGEREGETQYF.

The chain uses TRBV10-1 and TRBJ2-6; 7 bases are shared with TRBD2. The CDR3 contains 16 residues. The V gene end was trimmed by 1 base and the J gene end by 3 bases; junction bases not matched to a gene: 3. Germline V CDR1 and CDR2: WNHNN, SYGVQD (reference sequence). The CDR3 DNA is TGCGCCAGCAGTGAGTGGGGGAGGGGTGGGGCCAACGTCCTGACTTTC. It is translated as CASSEWGRGGANVLTF.

This clone was recorded a few times. The chain recombines TRBV6-5 with TRBJ2-7, with 10 bases matching TRBD1. Trimming took 2 bases from V and 6 from J; bases not matched to a gene: 1. CDR1 is MNHEY and CDR2 is SVGAGI in the germline V gene. The CDR3 spans 13 residues. CDR3 coding DNA: TGTGCCAGCAGTTACGGACAGGGGGGCGAGCAGTACTTC. Encoded protein: CASSYGQGGEQYF.

This rearrangement joins TRBV7-2 to TRBJ1-1, with D possibly TRBD1 on 5 matching bases. V was shortened by 5 bases and J by 1 base, with 8 bases between the two germline ends. Germline-derived CDR1 and CDR2 are SGHTA and FQGNSA. The CDR3 has 13 amino acids. This chain's CDR3 is CASSRQSNTEAFF. The CDR3 nucleotides are TGTGCCAGCAGCCGACAGTCGAACACTGAAGCTTTCTTT.